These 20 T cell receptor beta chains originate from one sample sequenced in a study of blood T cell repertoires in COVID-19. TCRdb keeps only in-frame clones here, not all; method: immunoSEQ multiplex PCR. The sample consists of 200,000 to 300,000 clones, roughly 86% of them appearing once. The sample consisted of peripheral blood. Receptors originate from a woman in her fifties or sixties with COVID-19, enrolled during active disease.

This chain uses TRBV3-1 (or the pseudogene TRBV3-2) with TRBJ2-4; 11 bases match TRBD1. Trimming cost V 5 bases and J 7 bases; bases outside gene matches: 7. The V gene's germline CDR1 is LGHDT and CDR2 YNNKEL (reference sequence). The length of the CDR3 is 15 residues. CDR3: CASSTRTGGTNIQYF. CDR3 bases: TGTGCCAGCAGCACGCGGACAGGGGGCACGAACATTCAGTACTTC.

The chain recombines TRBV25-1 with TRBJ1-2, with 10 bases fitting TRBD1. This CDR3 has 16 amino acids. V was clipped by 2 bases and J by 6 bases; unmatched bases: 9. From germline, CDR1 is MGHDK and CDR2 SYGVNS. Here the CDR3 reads CASSETAGTGADGYTF. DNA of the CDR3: TGTGCCAGCAGTGAAACCGCCGGGACAGGGGCCGATGGCTACACCTTC.

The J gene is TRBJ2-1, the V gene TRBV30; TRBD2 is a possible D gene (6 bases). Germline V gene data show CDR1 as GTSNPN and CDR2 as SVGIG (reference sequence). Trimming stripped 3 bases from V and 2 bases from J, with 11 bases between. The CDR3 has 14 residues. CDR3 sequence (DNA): TGTGCCTGGAGGGTCGGGGGTCCCTACAATGAGCAGTTCTTC. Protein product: CAWRVGGPYNEQFF.

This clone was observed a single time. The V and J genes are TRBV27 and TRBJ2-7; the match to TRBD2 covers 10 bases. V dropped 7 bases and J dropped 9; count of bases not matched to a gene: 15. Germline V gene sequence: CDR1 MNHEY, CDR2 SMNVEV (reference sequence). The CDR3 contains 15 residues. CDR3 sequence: CASTTLASGRAAQYF. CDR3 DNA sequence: TGTGCCAGCACCACCCTGGCTAGCGGGAGAGCCGCGCAGTACTTC.

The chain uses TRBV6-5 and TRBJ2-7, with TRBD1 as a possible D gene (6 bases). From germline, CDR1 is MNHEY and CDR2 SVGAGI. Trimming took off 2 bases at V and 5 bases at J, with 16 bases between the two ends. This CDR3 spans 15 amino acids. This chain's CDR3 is CASSYKPGGKDEQYF. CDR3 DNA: TGTGCCAGCAGTTACAAACCTGGGGGCAAAGACGAGCAGTACTTC.

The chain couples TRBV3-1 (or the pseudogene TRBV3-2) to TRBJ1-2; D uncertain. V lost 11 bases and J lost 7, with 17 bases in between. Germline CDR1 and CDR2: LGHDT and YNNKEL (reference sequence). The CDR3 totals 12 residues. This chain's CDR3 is CASSTGEGGYTF. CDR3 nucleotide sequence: TGTGCCTCCTCAACGGGAGAGGGTGGCTACACCTTC.

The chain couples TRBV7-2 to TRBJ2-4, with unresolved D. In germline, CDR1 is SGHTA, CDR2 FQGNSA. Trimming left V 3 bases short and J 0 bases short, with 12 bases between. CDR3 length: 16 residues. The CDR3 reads CASSFTAAIAKNIQYF. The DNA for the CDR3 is TGTGCCAGCAGCTTTACGGCGGCCATAGCCAAAAACATTCAGTACTTC.

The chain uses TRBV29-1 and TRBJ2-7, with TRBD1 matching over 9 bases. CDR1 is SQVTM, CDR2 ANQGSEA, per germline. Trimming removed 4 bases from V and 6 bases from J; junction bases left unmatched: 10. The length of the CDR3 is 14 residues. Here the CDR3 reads CSVGTGATAGEQYF. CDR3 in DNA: TGCAGCGTTGGGACAGGGGCGACCGCAGGCGAGCAGTACTTC.

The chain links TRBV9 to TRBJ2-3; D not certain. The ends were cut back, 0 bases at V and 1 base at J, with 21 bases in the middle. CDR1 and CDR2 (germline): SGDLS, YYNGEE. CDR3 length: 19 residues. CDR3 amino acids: CASSVGIAVTTSGTDTQYF. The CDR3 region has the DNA TGTGCCAGCAGCGTAGGGATAGCAGTAACCACTTCGGGCACAGATACGCAGTATTTT.

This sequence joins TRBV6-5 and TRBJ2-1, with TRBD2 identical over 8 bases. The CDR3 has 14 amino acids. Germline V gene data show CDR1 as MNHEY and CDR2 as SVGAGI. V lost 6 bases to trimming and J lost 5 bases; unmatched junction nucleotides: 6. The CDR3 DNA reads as TGTGCCAGCAGGTATGGACTAGCAGACAATGAGCAGTTCTTC. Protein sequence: CASRYGLADNEQFF.

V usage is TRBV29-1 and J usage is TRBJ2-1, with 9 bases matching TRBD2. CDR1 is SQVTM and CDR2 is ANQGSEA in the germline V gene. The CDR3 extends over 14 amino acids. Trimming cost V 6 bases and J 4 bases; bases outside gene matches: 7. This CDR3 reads CSVAGGRTYNEQFF. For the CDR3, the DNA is TGCAGCGTAGCGGGGGGACGGACGTACAATGAGCAGTTCTTC.

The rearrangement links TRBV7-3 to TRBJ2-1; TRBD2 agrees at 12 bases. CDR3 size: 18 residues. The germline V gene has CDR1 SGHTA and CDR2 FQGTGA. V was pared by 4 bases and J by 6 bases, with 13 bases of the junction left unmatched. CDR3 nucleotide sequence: TGTGCCAGCAGCTCCTCCCCCCCGGGACTAGCGGGTCCCAATGAGCAGTTCTTC. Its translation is CASSSSPPGLAGPNEQFF.

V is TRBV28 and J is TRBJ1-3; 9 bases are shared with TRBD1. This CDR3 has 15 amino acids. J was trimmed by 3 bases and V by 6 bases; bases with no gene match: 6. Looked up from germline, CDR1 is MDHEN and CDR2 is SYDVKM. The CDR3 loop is CASRGQGFGGNTIYF. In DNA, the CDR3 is TGTGCCAGCAGGGGACAGGGTTTTGGTGGAAACACCATATATTTT.

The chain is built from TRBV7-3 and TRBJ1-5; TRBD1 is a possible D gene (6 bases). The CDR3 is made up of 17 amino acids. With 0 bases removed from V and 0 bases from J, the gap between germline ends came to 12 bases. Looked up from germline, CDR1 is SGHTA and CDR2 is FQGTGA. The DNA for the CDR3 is TGTGCCAGCAGCTTAACCGGGACACCGAATAGCAATCAGCCCCAGCATTTT. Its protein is CASSLTGTPNSNQPQHF.

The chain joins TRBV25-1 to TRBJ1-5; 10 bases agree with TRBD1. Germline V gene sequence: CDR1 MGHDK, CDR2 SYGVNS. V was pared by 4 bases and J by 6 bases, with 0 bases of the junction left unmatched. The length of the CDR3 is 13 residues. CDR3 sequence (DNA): TGTGCCAGCAGTGGGACAGGGGGTCAGCCCCAGCATTTT. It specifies CASSGTGGQPQHF.

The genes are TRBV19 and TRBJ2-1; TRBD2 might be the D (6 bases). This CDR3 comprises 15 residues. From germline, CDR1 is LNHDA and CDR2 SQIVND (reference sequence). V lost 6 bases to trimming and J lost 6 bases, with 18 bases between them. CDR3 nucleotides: TGTGCCAGTAGGACAGCGGGCGGAAACCGCAATGAGCAGTTCTTC. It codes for CASRTAGGNRNEQFF.

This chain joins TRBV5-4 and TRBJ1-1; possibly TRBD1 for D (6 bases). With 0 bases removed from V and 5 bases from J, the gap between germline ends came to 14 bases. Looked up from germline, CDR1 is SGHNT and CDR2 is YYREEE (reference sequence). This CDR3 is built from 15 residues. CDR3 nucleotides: TGTGCCAGCAGCTTGGAGCAGGGGAGGGGAACTGAAGCTTTCTTT. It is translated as CASSLEQGRGTEAFF.

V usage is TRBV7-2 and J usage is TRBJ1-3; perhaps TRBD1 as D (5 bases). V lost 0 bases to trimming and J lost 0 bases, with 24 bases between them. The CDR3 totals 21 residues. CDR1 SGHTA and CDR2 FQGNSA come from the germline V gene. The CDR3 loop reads CASSLAGWTRTSMGSGNTIYF. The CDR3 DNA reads TGTGCCAGCAGCTTAGCTGGGTGGACAAGGACGTCTATGGGCTCTGGAAACACCATATATTTT. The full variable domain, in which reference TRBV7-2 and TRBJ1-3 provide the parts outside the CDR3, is GAGVSQSPSNKVTEKGKDVELRCDPISGHTALYWYRQSLGQGLEFLIYFQGNSAPDKSGLPSDRFSAERTGGSVSTLTIQRTQQEDSAVYLCASSLAGWTRTSMGSGNTIYFGEGSWLTVV.

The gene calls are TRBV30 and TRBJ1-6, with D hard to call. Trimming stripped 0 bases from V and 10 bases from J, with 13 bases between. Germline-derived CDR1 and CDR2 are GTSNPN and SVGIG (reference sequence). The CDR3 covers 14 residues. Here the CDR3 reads CAWSVTPLESPLHF. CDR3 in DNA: TGTGCCTGGAGTGTGACCCCGCTGGAGTCACCCCTCCACTTT.

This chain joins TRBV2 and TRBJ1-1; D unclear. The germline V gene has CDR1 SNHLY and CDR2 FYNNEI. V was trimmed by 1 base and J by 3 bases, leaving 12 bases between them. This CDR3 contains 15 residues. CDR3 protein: CASSEDLVQHTEAFF. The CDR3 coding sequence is TGTGCCAGCAGTGAAGACCTAGTCCAGCACACTGAAGCTTTCTTT.